The TCR beta chain under discussion was sequenced for a study of T cell responses to AZD1222 COVID-19 vaccine. Repertoires were generated with immunoSEQ multiplex PCR, while TCRdb's copy carries only in-frame clones and drops some. Here the sample spans tens of thousands of clones, 80% to 90% being singletons. Study-level results: Close to half of spike-specific TCRs reportedly recognize unmutated variant regions. In a largely white British group with more females than males, clonal diversity was possibly underestimated.

CDR1 MNHEY and CDR2 SMNVEV come from the germline V gene (reference sequence). There are 13 residues in the CDR3. After removal of 2 bases from V and 4 bases from J, the junction contained 1 base not matched to a gene. Points on this clone: Its antigen remains unidentified.

The sequences come from peripheral blood, collected 28 days after the second AZD1222 dose. The chain is built from TRBV27 and TRBJ1-2; 7 nucleotides match TRBD1. The receptor was derived from an adult who received the AZD1222 COVID-19 vaccine. The CDR3 DNA follows: TGTGCCAGCAGTTTACCAGGGGGCTATGGCTACACCTTC. It translates to CASSLPGGYGYTF.